Shown below are 8 T cell receptor beta chains from a single sample sequenced in a study of blood T cell repertoires in COVID-19. Assay: immunoSEQ multiplex PCR; the TCRdb copy retains only in-frame clones and omits some. The sample lists 150,000 to 200,000 clones; about 80% were seen once. The sequenced material came from peripheral blood. These receptors all come from a woman in her 70s with acute or convalescent COVID-19.

V is TRBV20-1 and J is TRBJ1-1, with D unresolved. Germline loops: CDR1 DFQATT, CDR2 SNEGSKA (reference sequence). The CDR3 sequence is 11 residues long. Trimming shortened V by 3 bases and J by 5 bases, and 7 bases separated the two germline ends. CDR3 coding DNA: TGCAGTGCTAGGCGCCAAACTGAAGCTTTCTTT. Amino acid sequence: CSARRQTEAFF.

The genes are TRBV2 and TRBJ1-1; D gene ambiguous. Germline V gene lookup returns CDR1 SNHLY and CDR2 FYNNEI. CDR3 length: 11 residues. V was clipped by 6 bases and J by 9 bases, with 11 bases between them. The CDR3 loop is CASRRETKAFF. The CDR3 DNA reads TGTGCCAGCAGGCGGGAGACCAAAGCTTTCTTT.

The chain joins TRBV24-1 to TRBJ2-1, with 10 bases identical to TRBD2. The germline V gene has CDR1 KGHDR and CDR2 SFDVKD. Germline trimming cut 7 bases from V and 5 bases from J; bases unmatched to any gene: 7. This CDR3 spans 15 amino acids. CDR3 region: CATRSTLAGNNEQFF. The CDR3 region has the DNA TGTGCCACCAGATCAACACTAGCGGGGAACAATGAGCAGTTCTTC.

This chain links TRBV7-3 with TRBJ2-7; no clear D. Germline V gives CDR1 SGHTA, CDR2 FQGTGA. Trimming took 2 bases from V and 2 from J, leaving 10 bases between them. The CDR3 is 14 amino acids. CDR3 region: CASSLLGSTYEQYF. CDR3 nucleotides: TGTGCCAGCAGCTTATTGGGCTCTACCTACGAGCAGTACTTC. Variable domain in full (rest from reference TRBV7-3 and TRBJ2-7): GAGVSQTPSNKVTEKGKYVELRCDPISGHTALYWYRQSLGQGPEFLIYFQGTGAADDSGLPNDRFFAVRPEGSVSTLKIQRTERGDSAVYLCASSLLGSTYEQYFGPGTRLTVT.

The chain uses TRBV5-1 and TRBJ2-7; tentative D call: TRBD2 (7 bases). CDR1 is SGHRS and CDR2 is YFSETQ in the germline V gene. V dropped 4 bases and J dropped 5 bases, with 16 bases sitting between them. This CDR3 contains 14 residues. The CDR3 sequence is CASSQGGRVDEQYF. DNA of the CDR3: TGCGCCAGCAGCCAAGGGGGGAGGGTCGACGAGCAGTACTTC.

This clone has a handful of counts. V gene TRBV6-5 combines with J gene TRBJ1-1; D remains ambiguous. CDR3 length: 15 residues. Germline V gene data show CDR1 as MNHEY and CDR2 as SVGAGI. Trimming pared 10 bases from V and 0 bases from J, leaving 18 bases between. The CDR3 sequence: CATPSLGGLNTEAFF. CDR3 DNA sequence: TGTGCCACGCCCTCGCTAGGAGGGTTGAACACTGAAGCTTTCTTT.

The V gene is TRBV14, the J gene TRBJ1-1, with a tentative D call TRBD1 (6 bases). The length of the CDR3 is 15 residues. The V gene lost 3 bases and the J gene lost 0 bases, with 11 bases spanning the gap. The germline V gene encodes CDR1 SGHDN and CDR2 FVKESK. CDR3 amino acids: CASSQQGLMNTEAFF. The CDR3 DNA reads as TGTGCCAGCAGCCAGCAGGGGCTGATGAACACTGAAGCTTTCTTT.

This chain uses TRBV19 with TRBJ2-2; no clear D. The CDR3 sequence is 18 residues long. Trimming removed 5 bases from V and 9 bases from J, with 28 bases in between. Germline lookup yields CDR1 LNHDA and CDR2 SQIVND (reference sequence). In DNA, the CDR3 is TGTGCCAGTAGTCCCTTCGAAAAACTGAGCGCTCCCTACCGGGAGCTGTTTTTT. Its protein product is CASSPFEKLSAPYRELFF.